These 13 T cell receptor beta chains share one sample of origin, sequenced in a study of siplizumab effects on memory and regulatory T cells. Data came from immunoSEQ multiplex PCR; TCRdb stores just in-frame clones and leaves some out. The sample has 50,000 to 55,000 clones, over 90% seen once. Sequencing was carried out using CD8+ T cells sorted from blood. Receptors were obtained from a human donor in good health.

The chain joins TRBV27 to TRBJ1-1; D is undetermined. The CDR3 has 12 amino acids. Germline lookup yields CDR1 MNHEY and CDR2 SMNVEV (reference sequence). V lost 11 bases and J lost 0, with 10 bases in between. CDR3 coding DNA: TGTGCCGGCGGCAAAATGAACACTGAAGCTTTCTTT. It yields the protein CAGGKMNTEAFF.

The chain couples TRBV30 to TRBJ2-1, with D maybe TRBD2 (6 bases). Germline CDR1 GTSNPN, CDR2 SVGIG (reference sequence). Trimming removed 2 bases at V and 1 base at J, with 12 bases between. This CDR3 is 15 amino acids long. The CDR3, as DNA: TGTGCCTGGAGTTCACCGGCGGGATCCTACAATGAGCAGTTCTTC. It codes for CAWSSPAGSYNEQFF.

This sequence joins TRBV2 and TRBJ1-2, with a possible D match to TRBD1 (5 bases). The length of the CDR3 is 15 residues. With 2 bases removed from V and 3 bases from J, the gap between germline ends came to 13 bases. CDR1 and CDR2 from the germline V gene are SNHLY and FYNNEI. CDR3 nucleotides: TGTGCCAGCAGTGAACTTGGGAGGGGTGACTATGGCTACACCTTC. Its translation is CASSELGRGDYGYTF. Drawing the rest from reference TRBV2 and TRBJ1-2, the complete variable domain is EPEVTQTPSHQVTQMGQEVILRCVPISNHLYFYWYRQILGQKVEFLVSFYNNEISEKSEIFDDQFSVERPDGSNFTLKIRSTKLEDSAMYFCASSELGRGDYGYTFGSGTRLTVV.

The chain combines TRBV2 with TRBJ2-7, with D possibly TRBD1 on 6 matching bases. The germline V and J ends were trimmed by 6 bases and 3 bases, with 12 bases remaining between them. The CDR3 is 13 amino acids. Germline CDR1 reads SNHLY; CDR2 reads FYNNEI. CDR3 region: CASRGTTLYEQYF. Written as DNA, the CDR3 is TGTGCCAGCAGGGGGACAACACTCTACGAGCAGTACTTC.

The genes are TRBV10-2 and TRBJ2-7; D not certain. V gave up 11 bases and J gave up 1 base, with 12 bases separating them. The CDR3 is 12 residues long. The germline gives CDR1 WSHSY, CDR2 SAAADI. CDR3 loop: CAVLNWSYEQYF. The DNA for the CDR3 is TGCGCCGTCCTCAACTGGTCCTACGAGCAGTACTTC.

Here the CDR3 reads CASKKGGPMNTEAFF. The DNA for the CDR3 is TGTGCCAGTAAAAAAGGTGGGCCGATGAACACTGAAGCTTTCTTT. The chain carries TRBV25-1 and TRBJ1-1; D gene uncertain. There are 15 residues in the CDR3. Trimming removed 9 bases at V and 0 bases at J, with 17 bases between. CDR1 and CDR2 from the germline V gene are MGHDK and SYGVNS.

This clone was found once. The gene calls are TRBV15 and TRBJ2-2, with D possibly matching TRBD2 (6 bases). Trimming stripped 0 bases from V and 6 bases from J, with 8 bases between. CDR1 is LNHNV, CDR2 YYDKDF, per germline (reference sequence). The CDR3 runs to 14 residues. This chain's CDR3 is CATSRDWRAGELFF. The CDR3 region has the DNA TGTGCCACCAGCAGAGATTGGAGGGCCGGGGAGCTGTTTTTT.

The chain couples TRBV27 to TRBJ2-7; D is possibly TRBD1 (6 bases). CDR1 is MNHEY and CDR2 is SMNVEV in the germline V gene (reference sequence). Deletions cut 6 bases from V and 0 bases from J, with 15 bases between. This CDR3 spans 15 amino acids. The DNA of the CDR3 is TGTGCCAGCAGGGCAGGGGATCTCAGCTCCTACGAGCAGTACTTC. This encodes CASRAGDLSSYEQYF.

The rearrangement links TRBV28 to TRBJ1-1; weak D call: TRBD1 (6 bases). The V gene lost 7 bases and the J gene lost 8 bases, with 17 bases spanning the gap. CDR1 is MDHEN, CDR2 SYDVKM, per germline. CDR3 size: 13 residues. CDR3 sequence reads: CASNGRAGTEAFF. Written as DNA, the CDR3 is TGTGCCAGCAACGGCCGGGCAGGGACAGAAGCTTTCTTT.

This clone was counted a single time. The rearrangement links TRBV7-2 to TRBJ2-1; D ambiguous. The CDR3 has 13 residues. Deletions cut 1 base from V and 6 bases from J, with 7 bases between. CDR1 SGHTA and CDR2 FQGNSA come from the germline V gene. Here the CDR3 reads CASSLGLTNEQFF. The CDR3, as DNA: TGTGCCAGCAGCTTAGGACTCACCAATGAGCAGTTCTTC. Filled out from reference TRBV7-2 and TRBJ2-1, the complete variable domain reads GAGVSQSPSNKVTEKGKDVELRCDPISGHTALYWYRQSLGQGLEFLIYFQGNSAPDKSGLPSDRFSAERTGGSVSTLTIQRTQQEDSAVYLCASSLGLTNEQFFGPGTRLTVL.

The CDR3 spells CASSPREGAEGNEKLFF. CDR3 in DNA: TGCGCCAGCAGCCCGCGCGAGGGAGCCGAGGGAAATGAAAAACTGTTTTTT. V and J are TRBV4-1 and TRBJ1-4; D uncertain. V lost 4 bases and J lost 5, with 20 bases in between. Germline CDR1 reads MGHRA; CDR2 reads YSYEKL. The CDR3 runs 17 residues.

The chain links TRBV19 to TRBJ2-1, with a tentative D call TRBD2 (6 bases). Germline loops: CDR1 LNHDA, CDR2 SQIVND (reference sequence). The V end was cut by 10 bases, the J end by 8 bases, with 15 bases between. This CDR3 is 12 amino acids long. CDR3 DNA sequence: TGTGCCACTACTCATCGGAGGGATGAGCAGTTCTTC. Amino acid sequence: CATTHRRDEQFF.

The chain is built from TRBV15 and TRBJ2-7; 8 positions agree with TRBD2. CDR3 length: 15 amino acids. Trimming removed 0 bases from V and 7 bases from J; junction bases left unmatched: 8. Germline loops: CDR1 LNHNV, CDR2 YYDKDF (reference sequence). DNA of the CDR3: TGTGCCACCAGCAGAGATCTCGCGGGAGGTTGGGAGCAGTACTTC. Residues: CATSRDLAGGWEQYF.